One and the same sample provided the 27 T cell receptor beta chains below, sequenced in a study of shared clonotypes between healthy human individuals. CD45RO-negative, CCR7-positively selected cells formed the naive CD8 fraction, excluding terminally differentiated effector memory CD45RA+ cells. Profiling relied on immunoSEQ multiplex PCR, and the TCRdb table lists in-frame clones only, not all of them. The sample has more than 2 million clones; about 95% are singletons. Material: naive CD8+ T cells sorted from blood. These receptor sequences come from a man aged 18 to 29 in good health.

Note on this clone: The same CDR3 is also encoded by other DNA sequences in this sample. V usage is TRBV9 and J usage is TRBJ2-4; 8 bases fit TRBD2. From germline, CDR1 is SGDLS and CDR2 YYNGEE. The V segment lost 0 bases and the J segment 1 base; nucleotides outside the gene matches: 3. The length of the CDR3 is 16 residues. CDR3 loop: CASSVGLAGAKNIQYF. The CDR3 DNA is TGTGCCAGCAGCGTAGGCTTAGCGGGGGCCAAAAACATTCAGTACTTC.

This clone has only one observation. This chain connects TRBV29-1 to TRBJ1-1; D is perhaps TRBD1 (6 bases). The CDR3 loop spans 15 amino acids. V lost 1 base to trimming and J lost 5 bases, with 17 bases between them. Germline values: CDR1 SQVTM, CDR2 ANQGSEA. The CDR3 reads CSVEGQASAETEAFF. The CDR3 nucleotides read TGCAGCGTTGAAGGACAGGCCAGCGCAGAGACTGAAGCTTTCTTT.

For the CDR3, the DNA is TGTGCCAGCAGTTACGGACTAGCGGGACGCACAGATACGCAGTATTTT. This sequence encodes CASSYGLAGRTDTQYF. This chain links TRBV2 with TRBJ2-3; 12 bases are a match to TRBD2. J gave up 1 base and V 5 bases, and 4 bases lay outside the gene matches. The V gene's germline CDR1 is SNHLY and CDR2 FYNNEI. The CDR3 covers 16 residues. Based on the CDR3 plus reference TRBV2 and TRBJ2-3, the full variable domain is EPEVTQTPSHQVTQMGQEVILRCVPISNHLYFYWYRQILGQKVEFLVSFYNNEISEKSEIFDDQFSVERPDGSNFTLKIRSTKLEDSAMYFCASSYGLAGRTDTQYFGPGTRLTVL.

The rearrangement uses TRBV7-2 and TRBJ2-7; D may be TRBD2 (6 bases). The V and J ends lost 2 bases and 3 bases respectively, with 8 bases between them. Looked up from germline, CDR1 is SGHTA and CDR2 is FQGNSA. The CDR3 runs 13 residues. The DNA for the CDR3 is TGTGCCAGCAGCTTACTAGCGTTCTACGAGCAGTACTTC. Translation gives CASSLLAFYEQYF. The full variable domain, completed using reference TRBV7-2 and TRBJ2-7, is GAGVSQSPSNKVTEKGKDVELRCDPISGHTALYWYRQSLGQGLEFLIYFQGNSAPDKSGLPSDRFSAERTGGSVSTLTIQRTQQEDSAVYLCASSLLAFYEQYFGPGTRLTVT.

The V and J genes are TRBV4-3 and TRBJ2-5; D is unclear. CDR1 and CDR2 (germline): LGHNA, YSLEER. The CDR3 consists of 15 residues. Trimming pared 1 base from V and 5 bases from J, leaving 14 bases between. The CDR3 region has the DNA TGCGCCAGCAGCCAAGTGGTTAACGAGTGGGAGACCCAGTACTTC. Its protein is CASSQVVNEWETQYF.

The gene calls are TRBV7-9 and TRBJ2-1; 12 bases are shared with TRBD2. The V segment lost 11 bases and the J segment 10 bases; nucleotides outside the gene matches: 12. Germline V CDR1 and CDR2: SEHNR, FQNEAQ (reference sequence). The CDR3 covers 14 residues. CDR3 protein: CAASTTSGSREQFF. CDR3 nucleotide sequence: TGTGCCGCCTCAACGACTAGCGGGAGTAGGGAGCAGTTCTTC.

V is TRBV6-5 and J is TRBJ1-2, with D tentatively TRBD1 (6 bases). This CDR3 comprises 12 residues. Germline CDR1 is MNHEY and CDR2 is SVGAGI. Trimming removed 10 bases at V and 4 bases at J, with 13 bases between. CDR3 amino acids: CATTGGFYGYTF. The CDR3 nucleotides read TGTGCCACCACGGGGGGCTTCTATGGCTACACCTTC.

The chain joins TRBV9 to TRBJ2-1, with TRBD2 identical over 8 bases. The J segment lost 4 bases and the V segment lost 0 bases, leaving 9 bases of the junction unmatched. Looked up from germline, CDR1 is SGDLS and CDR2 is YYNGEE. This CDR3 region has 17 residues. CDR3 in DNA: TGTGCCAGCAGCGTAGACTTATTAGCGGGGTCTTACAATGAGCAGTTCTTC. This sequence encodes CASSVDLLAGSYNEQFF.

This sequence joins TRBV7-9 and TRBJ2-7; perhaps TRBD1 as D (5 bases). This CDR3 comprises 15 residues. V shed 0 bases and J shed 3 bases, with 12 bases lying between them. Germline V gene lookup returns CDR1 SEHNR and CDR2 FQNEAQ (reference sequence). The CDR3 DNA follows: TGTGCCAGCAGCTTAGCGGCAGGGCGACACTACGAGCAGTACTTC. This translates into CASSLAAGRHYEQYF.

The chain employs TRBV6-1 and TRBJ2-7; D is tentatively TRBD1 or TRBD2 (5 bases each). Looked up from germline, CDR1 is MNHNS and CDR2 is SASEGT. The CDR3 extends over 15 amino acids. V dropped 1 base and J dropped 5 bases, with 15 bases sitting between them. Written as DNA, the CDR3 is TGTGCCAGCAGTGAAGGTAGAGGGGCTTCCCACGAGCAGTACTTC. Residues: CASSEGRGASHEQYF.

The gene calls are TRBV13 and TRBJ2-3; D is undetermined. Germline V gene data show CDR1 as PRHDT and CDR2 as FYEKMQ (reference sequence). CDR3 size: 14 residues. V was clipped by 5 bases and J by 0 bases, with 9 bases between them. CDR3 nucleotides: TGTGCCAGCAGCCCCCCGTTAAGCACAGATACGCAGTATTTT. It codes for CASSPPLSTDTQYF.

The gene calls are TRBV9 and TRBJ2-5, with 12 bases fitting TRBD2. CDR1 is SGDLS, CDR2 YYNGEE, per germline. There are 16 residues in the CDR3. V was pared by 3 bases and J by 1 base, with 4 bases of the junction left unmatched. Here the CDR3 reads CASSELAGGSQETQYF. CDR3 bases: TGTGCCAGCAGCGAACTAGCGGGGGGTTCCCAAGAGACCCAGTACTTC.

The genes are TRBV5-8 and TRBJ1-5; D not resolved. The V and J ends lost 0 bases and 3 bases respectively, with 7 bases between them. This CDR3 is built from 14 residues. Germline loops: CDR1 SGHTS, CDR2 YDEGEE. CDR3 nucleotides: TGTGCCAGCAGCTTGGCGGGGAACAATCAGCCCCAGCATTTT. Protein: CASSLAGNNQPQHF.

This clone has more than one count but fewer than ten. The chain carries TRBV6-1 and TRBJ2-5, with D possibly matching TRBD1 (6 bases). Per germline, CDR1 MNHNS and CDR2 SASEGT. The germline V and J ends were trimmed by 1 base and 6 bases, with 9 bases remaining between them. CDR3 length: 13 residues. The CDR3 DNA reads as TGTGCCAGCAGTGAAGTTGGGGGCCAGACCCAGTACTTC. It specifies CASSEVGGQTQYF.

For this clone: Other DNA sequences in this sample translate to the same CDR3. The chain links TRBV6-1 to TRBJ2-3, with 8 bases identical to TRBD2. Germline lookup yields CDR1 MNHNS and CDR2 SASEGT. Germline trimming cut 2 bases from V and 1 base from J; bases unmatched to any gene: 2. CDR3 length: 15 amino acids. The CDR3 sequence: CASSEWRGGTDTQYF. The CDR3 bases are TGTGCCAGCAGTGAATGGCGGGGGGGCACAGATACGCAGTATTTT.

J is TRBJ1-1 and V is TRBV14; D unresolved. Germline V gives CDR1 SGHDN, CDR2 FVKESK. The V and J ends lost 0 bases and 1 base respectively, with 12 bases between them. The CDR3 consists of 16 residues. This CDR3 reads CASSQEGGFRNTEAFF. Written as DNA, the CDR3 is TGTGCCAGCAGCCAAGAGGGAGGATTCAGGAACACTGAAGCTTTCTTT.

The chain links TRBV6-5 to TRBJ2-5, with TRBD2 identical over 11 bases. This CDR3 spans 15 amino acids. V lost 5 bases, J lost 4 bases, and 6 bases stayed unmatched. Germline-derived CDR1 and CDR2 are MNHEY and SVGAGI. CDR3 bases: TGTGCCAGCAGTCCAACTAGCGGGAGCTTAGAGACCCAGTACTTC. Translating gives CASSPTSGSLETQYF.

The V and J genes are TRBV28 and TRBJ1-2; D is unclear. Germline assignment: CDR1 MDHEN and CDR2 SYDVKM. The CDR3 is 13 residues long. V dropped 2 bases and J dropped 4 bases, with 8 bases sitting between them. The CDR3 DNA follows: TGTGCCAGCAGTTTAATTTCAGCCTATGGCTACACCTTC. Translation gives CASSLISAYGYTF.

The chain joins TRBV29-1 to TRBJ1-1; 10 bases agree with TRBD1. The CDR3 contains 18 residues. V gave up 0 bases and J gave up 0 bases; unmatched junction bases: 10. Germline V gene data show CDR1 as SQVTM and CDR2 as ANQGSEA. The CDR3 DNA is TGCAGCGTTGAAGAGATTCTCGGACAGGGGGTTATGAACACTGAAGCTTTCTTT. Its protein is CSVEEILGQGVMNTEAFF.

The chain employs TRBV5-6 and TRBJ2-3; 11 positions agree with TRBD2. This CDR3 comprises 16 residues. Germline assignment: CDR1 SGHDT and CDR2 YYEEEE. Losses at the gene ends were 0 bases for V and 6 bases for J; bases not matched to a gene: 6. CDR3 nucleotides: TGTGCCAGCAGCTTGGAACTAGCGGGGGTTTCGGATACGCAGTATTTT. Translating it yields CASSLELAGVSDTQYF.

This chain links TRBV16 with TRBJ1-1; D gene uncertain. CDR1 KGHSY and CDR2 FQNENV come from the germline V gene. The ends were cut back, 6 bases at V and 1 base at J, with 18 bases in the middle. The CDR3 is 16 residues long. CDR3 in DNA: TGTGCCAGCAGTCATACGTCGTACGGACGGAACACTGAAGCTTTCTTT. This sequence encodes CASSHTSYGRNTEAFF.

In DNA, the CDR3 is TGTGCCAGCTCCGGACAGGGTGGGACAGATACGCAGTATTTT. Encoded protein: CASSGQGGTDTQYF. The chain joins TRBV7-9 to TRBJ2-3; TRBD1 aligns across 8 bases. Germline CDR1 SEHNR, CDR2 FQNEAQ (reference sequence). Trimming took 8 bases from V and 3 from J; bases not matched to a gene: 7. The CDR3 covers 14 residues.

The chain uses TRBV11-2 and TRBJ1-1; D not resolved. The CDR3 is 13 residues long. V was shortened by 1 base and J by 5 bases, with 8 bases between the two germline ends. Germline values: CDR1 SGHAT, CDR2 FQNNGV. The CDR3 loop is CASSLVQRTEAFF. The CDR3 DNA is TGTGCCAGCAGCTTAGTACAGAGGACTGAAGCTTTCTTT.

The chain links TRBV9 to TRBJ2-1; perhaps D is TRBD1 or TRBD2 (5 bases each). V dropped 3 bases and J dropped 5 bases, with 12 bases sitting between them. CDR3 length equals 14 residues. The V gene's germline CDR1 is SGDLS and CDR2 YYNGEE. CDR3 bases: TGTGCCAGCAGCGCCTGGGACGGGAACAATGAGCAGTTCTTC. This translates into CASSAWDGNNEQFF.

This rearrangement joins TRBV27 to TRBJ2-5, with 13 bases that match TRBD2. The V segment lost 5 bases and the J segment 3 bases; nucleotides outside the gene matches: 15. Germline loops: CDR1 MNHEY, CDR2 SMNVEV (reference sequence). The CDR3 is 19 residues long. The CDR3 protein is CASSPIGLAGALPEETQYF. The CDR3 coding sequence is TGTGCCAGCAGTCCTATCGGACTAGCGGGGGCCCTCCCCGAAGAGACCCAGTACTTC.

With regard to this clone: One end of the junction varies from germline; a read error may be responsible. The V call is TRBV7-7, the J call TRBJ2-1, with D possibly matching TRBD1 (5 bases). The CDR3 is 15 amino acids. Germline values: CDR1 SSHAT, CDR2 FNYEAQ (reference sequence). The CDR3 coding sequence is TGTGCTAGCAGCTTAAGACAGACGGAATACAATGAGCAGTTCTTC. Its protein is CASSLRQTEYNEQFF.

This clone was counted a single time. The chain's CDR3 is CASSYEETTPLHF. The CDR3 nucleotides read TGTGCCAGCAGTTACGAGGAGACGACACCCCTCCACTTT. The chain uses TRBV6-5 and TRBJ1-6; D gene uncertain. Germline V gives CDR1 MNHEY, CDR2 SVGAGI. V lost 2 bases and J lost 11, with 10 bases in between. This CDR3 spans 13 amino acids.